The clone carrying this T cell receptor beta chain occurred a few times. Its specificity is unknown. Germline-derived CDR1 and CDR2 are DFQATT and SNEGSKA (reference sequence). Germline trimming cut 7 bases from V and 5 bases from J; bases unmatched to any gene: 11. There are 14 residues in the CDR3. After template switching added a universal primer site, the resulting cDNA carried unique molecular identifiers. MiXCR, run by TCRdb on the 5' RACE reads, gives a single entry per CDR3 protein. This sample has roughly 1,500,000 distinct CDR3 sequences, with about 32% found just once. The entry originates in a study of identical twins. Regarding the study as a whole: These conclusions were based on statistical analysis (cross-sectional, not following the same donors). Out-of-frame alpha sequences common to twins exhibited an excess of low generation probability.

Sequenced material: cord blood. This chain connects TRBV20-1 to TRBJ2-7; 10 bases are shared with TRBD2. The origin of this receptor is a newborn girl in good health. The CDR3 sequence is CSVRASGSLDEQYF. DNA of the CDR3: TGCAGTGTACGGGCTAGCGGGAGTTTGGACGAGCAGTACTTC.